This TCR beta chain comes out of a study of blood T cell repertoires in COVID-19. Study details: From the United States, Italy and Spain came samples of acute and convalescent COVID-19.

V lost 0 bases to trimming and J lost 5 bases, with 5 bases between them. This CDR3 contains 12 residues. Germline V CDR1 and CDR2: SGHRS, YFSETQ. Participants, about 18 to 90 years old, spanned approximately 25 US areas. Participants were placed into cohorts based on the clinical history they reported. This table comes from immunoSEQ multiplex PCR, and its TCRdb copy is limited to in-frame clones, with some not included. The repertoire holds fewer than 200,000 clones, about four fifths seen once, with 9.5% to 15% in the top ten. The chain uses TRBV5-1 and TRBJ1-2; D ambiguous. The TCR originated in a man aged 50 or older who had recovered from COVID-19. The sequencing input was PBMCs or T cells enriched from blood (not recorded which). The DNA of the CDR3 is TGCGCCAGCAGCTTGGACGGGTATGGCTACACCTTC. Residues: CASSLDGYGYTF.